A single TCR beta chain is shown here with its context. This entry comes from a study of T cell responses to AZD1222 COVID-19 vaccine. The assay was immunoSEQ multiplex PCR, and TCRdb's table has in-frame clones only and misses some. The sample consists of some 120,000 clones, around 90% of them appearing once. Trimming removed 1 base from V and 7 bases from J, with 11 bases in between. Germline CDR1 MNHEY, CDR2 SVGAGI. CDR3 length: 13 amino acids. The chain carries TRBV6-5 and TRBJ2-7; a weak D match, TRBD1 (6 bases). The clonotype originates from an adult in good health. The sequences come from peripheral blood, collected on day 0 of AZD1222 vaccination. The CDR3 loop reads CASSYFQDREQYF. Here the CDR3 DNA reads TGTGCCAGCAGTTACTTTCAGGACAGAGAGCAGTACTTC.